The 30 T cell receptor beta chains below were found in one sample sequenced in a study of cytomegalovirus exposure and HLA in healthy donors. Researchers ran the PCR with 60 Vbeta and 13 Jbeta primers. Assay: immunoSEQ multiplex PCR; the TCRdb copy retains only in-frame clones and omits some. This repertoire comprises roughly 200,000 clones; its ten largest clones make up 0.95% to 1.3%. Sample: PBMCs. Every receptor here comes from a girl between 2 and 10 years old in good health and CMV-seropositive.

This chain connects TRBV19 to TRBJ1-4, with 9 bases that match TRBD1. The ends lost 4 bases at V and 6 bases at J; junction bases unmatched: 3. CDR1 and CDR2 (germline): LNHDA, SQIVND (reference sequence). The CDR3 is made up of 14 amino acids. The CDR3 spells CASSNRGRDEKLFF. The CDR3 DNA sequence: TGTGCCAGTAGTAACAGGGGGCGCGATGAAAAACTGTTTTTT. Drawing the rest from reference TRBV19 and TRBJ1-4, the complete variable domain is DGGITQSPKYLFRKEGQNVTLSCEQNLNHDAMYWYRQDPGQGLRLIYYSQIVNDFQKGDIAEGYSVSREKKESFPLTVTSAQKNPTAFYLCASSNRGRDEKLFFGSGTQLSVL.

The chain employs TRBV7-9 and TRBJ1-1, with 8 bases matching TRBD1. Germline values: CDR1 SEHNR, CDR2 FQNEAQ (reference sequence). This CDR3 contains 15 residues. The trim removed 4 bases at V and 3 bases at J, leaving 7 bases unmatched. The DNA for the CDR3 is TGTGCCAGCAGCTCCCAGGGGGCTGTTGACACTGAAGCTTTCTTT. This sequence encodes CASSSQGAVDTEAFF.

This chain joins TRBV29-1 and TRBJ2-2; 14 nucleotides agree with TRBD2. The CDR3 runs to 19 residues. The V segment lost 7 bases and the J segment 5 bases; nucleotides outside the gene matches: 18. Germline CDR1 reads SQVTM; CDR2 reads ANQGSEA. For the CDR3, the DNA is TGCAGCGCTATGGGGATGGGGGGACTAGCGGGAGACAATACCGGGGAGCTGTTTTTT. Residues: CSAMGMGGLAGDNTGELFF.

The gene calls are TRBV28 and TRBJ2-7, with 10 bases identical to TRBD1. Germline CDR1 reads MDHEN; CDR2 reads SYDVKM. V was pared by 3 bases and J by 2 bases, with 4 bases of the junction left unmatched. CDR3 size: 15 residues. The CDR3 nucleotides read TGTGCCAGCAGTTTTTCCGGGACAGGGGCCTACGAGCAGTACTTC. This codes for CASSFSGTGAYEQYF. Complete variable domain (other parts from reference TRBV28 and TRBJ2-7): DVKVTQSSRYLVKRTGEKVFLECVQDMDHENMFWYRQDPGLGLRLIYFSYDVKMKEKGDIPEGYSVSREKKERFSLILESASTNQTSMYLCASSFSGTGAYEQYFGPGTRLTVT.

The chain couples TRBV28 to TRBJ2-7; TRBD1 agrees at 7 bases. With V trimmed by 6 bases and J by 11 bases, 13 bases remained unmatched. Germline CDR1 reads MDHEN; CDR2 reads SYDVKM. This CDR3 is 13 amino acids long. The DNA for the CDR3 is TGTGCCAGCAGCCAACCCCAGGGACAGTTGGAGTACTTC. Residues: CASSQPQGQLEYF.

The gene calls are TRBV2 and TRBJ2-1; TRBD1 matches at 11 bases. J lost 6 bases, V lost 6 bases, and 4 bases had no gene match. The CDR3 has 14 amino acids. In germline, CDR1 is SNHLY, CDR2 FYNNEI. The CDR3 DNA reads as TGTGCCAGCAGATCCGGGACAGGGGGCAATGAGCAGTTCTTC. It specifies CASRSGTGGNEQFF.

The chain uses TRBV7-2 and TRBJ2-7; the match to TRBD2 covers 7 bases. CDR1 is SGHTA, CDR2 FQGNSA, per germline. J gave up 7 bases and V 5 bases, and 14 bases lay outside the gene matches. This CDR3 has 15 amino acids. The CDR3 is CASSPTVGRGREQYF. Here the CDR3 DNA reads TGTGCCAGCAGCCCCACGGTGGGGAGGGGTAGAGAGCAGTACTTC.

The J gene is TRBJ2-2, the V gene TRBV5-1, with a weak D call TRBD1 (5 bases). This CDR3 is 15 amino acids long. Between the trimmed V and J ends, which lost 0 bases and 1 base, there was a span of 7 bases. Per the germline V gene, CDR1 is SGHRS and CDR2 is YFSETQ. CDR3 sequence: CASSLGTQNTGELFF. The CDR3 region has the DNA TGCGCCAGCAGCTTGGGGACACAGAACACCGGGGAGCTGTTTTTT.

The rearrangement links TRBV19 to TRBJ1-5; TRBD1 is a possible D gene (5 bases). The CDR3 totals 15 residues. Germline loops: CDR1 LNHDA, CDR2 SQIVND (reference sequence). V gave up 3 bases and J gave up 1 base, with 10 bases separating them. The CDR3 region has the DNA TGTGCCAGTAGTATGGGGAGGGACAGCAATCAGCCCCAGCATTTT. Translated, it gives CASSMGRDSNQPQHF.

The chain joins TRBV6-1 to TRBJ2-7; possible D gene TRBD2, 5 bases. The CDR3 has 14 amino acids. The germline V gene has CDR1 MNHNS and CDR2 SASEGT. Trimming shortened V by 3 bases and J by 3 bases, and 12 bases separated the two germline ends. CDR3 DNA: TGTGCCAGCAGTGATGAAGCGGAGAGCTACGAGCAGTACTTC. Translating it yields CASSDEAESYEQYF.

The V and J genes are TRBV10-3 and TRBJ1-5; maybe TRBD1 (6 bases). The CDR3 loop spans 13 amino acids. V lost 4 bases and J lost 5, with 9 bases in between. In germline, CDR1 is ENHRY, CDR2 SYGVKD. CDR3 amino acids: CAISGTADQPQHF. CDR3 bases: TGTGCCATCAGTGGGACAGCAGATCAGCCCCAGCATTTT.

The chain carries TRBV15 and TRBJ2-3, with 8 bases aligning to TRBD2. The CDR3 totals 17 residues. Trimming at V came to 0 bases and at J to 5 bases, leaving 10 bases not matched to a gene. The germline CDR1 and CDR2 sequences are LNHNV and YYDKDF (reference sequence). In DNA, the CDR3 is TGTGCCACCAGCAGAGACGGTCCGGGAGGGCCTGAAGATACGCAGTATTTT. Translation: CATSRDGPGGPEDTQYF.

The genes are TRBV25-1 and TRBJ2-2, with unresolved D. Trimming removed 4 bases at V and 4 bases at J, with 10 bases between. Per germline, CDR1 MGHDK and CDR2 SYGVNS. There are 14 residues in the CDR3. CDR3 nucleotides: TGTGCCAGCAGTGGGCGGATGGGCACCGGGGAGCTGTTTTTT. Translating gives CASSGRMGTGELFF. The full variable domain, completed using reference TRBV25-1 and TRBJ2-2, is EADIYQTPRYLVIGTGKKITLECSQTMGHDKMYWYQQDPGMELHLIHYSYGVNSTEKGDLSSESTVSRIRTEHFPLTLESARPSHTSQYLCASSGRMGTGELFFGEGSRLTVL.

The chain couples TRBV10-3 to TRBJ2-7; 8 bases are shared with TRBD2. The CDR3 length is 16 residues. J lost 0 bases, V lost 4 bases, and 8 bases had no gene match. Germline CDR1 ENHRY, CDR2 SYGVKD. CDR3 amino acids: CAISGSSGEFSYEQYF. The CDR3 bases are TGTGCCATCAGTGGTAGTAGCGGGGAATTCTCCTACGAGCAGTACTTC.

The CDR3: CASRHTGQGFLINQPQHF. The CDR3 bases are TGTGCCAGCAGGCATACGGGACAGGGCTTCCTCATTAATCAGCCCCAGCATTTT. The chain combines TRBV28 with TRBJ1-5, with 9 bases that match TRBD1. The CDR3 totals 18 residues. V shed 6 bases, J shed 4 bases, and the junction held 16 bases outside the gene matches. The germline V gene encodes CDR1 MDHEN and CDR2 SYDVKM.

V is TRBV7-6 and J is TRBJ2-1; TRBD2 matches at 9 bases. Germline V lookup: CDR1 SGHVS, CDR2 FNYEAQ. This CDR3 is built from 15 residues. V was pared by 1 base and J by 10 bases, with 8 bases of the junction left unmatched. CDR3 loop: CASSLVLAGAGEQFF. DNA for the CDR3: TGTGCCAGCAGCTTAGTTTTAGCGGGAGCAGGAGAGCAGTTCTTC. Full variable domain (outside the CDR3, taken from reference TRBV7-6 and TRBJ2-1): GAGVSQSPRYKVTKRGQDVALRCDPISGHVSLYWYRQALGQGPEFLTYFNYEAQQDKSGLPNDRFSAERPEGSISTLTIQRTEQRDSAMYRCASSLVLAGAGEQFFGPGTRLTVL.

The V and J genes are TRBV29-1 and TRBJ1-2; D might be TRBD1 (5 bases). In germline, CDR1 is SQVTM, CDR2 ANQGSEA. The CDR3 is 16 amino acids. With 4 bases removed from V and 3 bases from J, the gap between germline ends came to 21 bases. CDR3 in DNA: TGCAGCGTTGTCTCCGATGGAAGGGGCCTCTACTATGGCTACACCTTC. It specifies CSVVSDGRGLYYGYTF. Combining the CDR3 with reference TRBV29-1 and TRBJ1-2 gives the whole variable domain SAVISQKPSRDICQRGTSLTIQCQVDSQVTMMFWYRQQPGQSLTLIATANQGSEATYESGFVIDKFPISRPNLTFSTLTVSNMSPEDSSIYLCSVVSDGRGLYYGYTFGSGTRLTVV.

The chain is built from TRBV28 and TRBJ2-7; 7 bases fit TRBD1. CDR3 length: 14 amino acids. The ends lost 6 bases at V and 3 bases at J; junction bases unmatched: 8. Germline CDR1 reads MDHEN; CDR2 reads SYDVKM. The CDR3 spells CASRPTGTVYEQYF. For the CDR3, the DNA is TGTGCCAGCAGACCCACCGGGACAGTCTACGAGCAGTACTTC.

This sequence joins TRBV29-1 and TRBJ2-1, with 11 bases lining up with TRBD2. The CDR3 is 13 amino acids. The V and J ends lost 3 bases and 6 bases, in that order; junction bases with no gene match: 1. Per the germline V gene, CDR1 is SQVTM and CDR2 is ANQGSEA. CDR3 DNA sequence: TGCAGCGTTGACGGGACTAGCGGCAATGAGCAGTTCTTC. Residues: CSVDGTSGNEQFF.

This chain joins TRBV5-5 and TRBJ1-5, with unresolved D. The length of the CDR3 is 16 residues. The germline V gene encodes CDR1 SGHKS and CDR2 YYEKEE (reference sequence). V lost 3 bases and J 0 bases, leaving 13 bases between the germline ends. CDR3 region: CASSSTAGYSNQPQHF. CDR3 DNA: TGTGCCAGCAGCTCCACCGCCGGGTATAGCAATCAGCCCCAGCATTTT.

The gene calls are TRBV5-1 and TRBJ1-1, with D possibly matching TRBD1 (5 bases). CDR3 length: 16 residues. The germline V gene encodes CDR1 SGHRS and CDR2 YFSETQ. V lost 1 base to trimming and J lost 4 bases, with 17 bases between them. The CDR3 DNA sequence: TGCGCCAGCAGCTTGTTGGGACTACCCTTAGGCACTGAAGCTTTCTTT. Translating gives CASSLLGLPLGTEAFF. Full variable domain (missing parts from reference TRBV5-1 and TRBJ1-1): KAGVTQTPRYLIKTRGQQVTLSCSPISGHRSVSWYQQTPGQGLQFLFEYFSETQRNKGNFPGRFSGRQFSNSRSEMNVSTLELGDSALYLCASSLLGLPLGTEAFFGQGTRLTVV.

V and J are TRBV5-1 and TRBJ2-2; D is possibly TRBD2 (5 bases). Deletions cut 3 bases from V and 0 bases from J, with 9 bases between. This CDR3 contains 15 residues. The germline gives CDR1 SGHRS, CDR2 YFSETQ. As DNA, the CDR3 is TGCGCCAGCAGCTATGCGGGCACGAACACCGGGGAGCTGTTTTTT. This codes for CASSYAGTNTGELFF.

The chain carries TRBV7-9 and TRBJ2-1, with TRBD2 identical over 7 bases. The CDR3 consists of 13 residues. The germline gives CDR1 SEHNR, CDR2 FQNEAQ (reference sequence). V lost 5 bases to trimming and J lost 8 bases; unmatched junction nucleotides: 6. The chain's CDR3 is CASSLNLADEQFF. The CDR3 nucleotides are TGTGCCAGCAGCCTGAATCTAGCGGATGAGCAGTTCTTC.

The chain links TRBV7-9 to TRBJ2-1, with 11 bases fitting TRBD2. The CDR3 spans 16 residues. Per the germline V gene, CDR1 is SEHNR and CDR2 is FQNEAQ (reference sequence). V was pared by 4 bases and J by 0 bases, with 2 bases of the junction left unmatched. The CDR3 sequence: CASSSTSGSSYNEQFF. The CDR3 DNA reads as TGTGCCAGCAGCTCCACTAGCGGGAGCTCCTACAATGAGCAGTTCTTC.

The rearrangement joins TRBV2 to TRBJ2-3, with a weak D call TRBD2 (6 bases). V was trimmed by 4 bases and J by 3 bases, leaving 11 bases between them. Germline V gene lookup returns CDR1 SNHLY and CDR2 FYNNEI. This CDR3 has 14 residues. CDR3 amino acids: CASSVEGTTDTQYF. Written as DNA, the CDR3 is TGTGCCAGCAGTGTGGAGGGGACTACAGATACGCAGTATTTT.

J is TRBJ2-6 and V is TRBV28; D is undetermined. This CDR3 region has 17 residues. The V gene lost 4 bases and the J gene lost 1 base, with 14 bases spanning the gap. In germline, CDR1 is MDHEN, CDR2 SYDVKM. The CDR3 reads CASSSTFPGSGANVLTF. The CDR3 DNA reads TGTGCCAGCAGTTCGACCTTCCCGGGTTCTGGGGCCAACGTCCTGACTTTC.

The rearrangement joins TRBV6-5 to TRBJ2-2, with D maybe TRBD2 (6 bases). This CDR3 spans 14 amino acids. Germline CDR1 and CDR2: MNHEY and SVGAGI. With 6 bases removed from V and 3 bases from J, the gap between germline ends came to 11 bases. CDR3 nucleotide sequence: TGTGCCAGCAGAGAGGGACTGTACACCGGGGAGCTGTTTTTT. Translation: CASREGLYTGELFF.

This rearrangement joins TRBV9 to TRBJ2-3; the match to TRBD1 covers 9 bases. The CDR3 is made up of 16 amino acids. CDR1 is SGDLS and CDR2 is YYNGEE in the germline V gene. The V gene end was trimmed by 4 bases and the J gene end by 3 bases; junction bases not matched to a gene: 9. In nucleotides, the CDR3 is TGTGCCAGCAGCCCATCCGGGACAGGGTGGACAGATACGCAGTATTTT. Protein: CASSPSGTGWTDTQYF. Complete variable domain (other parts from reference TRBV9 and TRBJ2-3): DSGVTQTPKHLITATGQRVTLRCSPRSGDLSVYWYQQSLDQGLQFLIQYYNGEERAKGNILERFSAQQFPDLHSELNLSSLELGDSALYFCASSPSGTGWTDTQYFGPGTRLTVL.

The chain is built from TRBV5-1 and TRBJ2-5; weak D call: TRBD1 (5 bases). V shed 0 bases and J shed 4 bases, with 10 bases lying between them. The CDR3 loop spans 14 amino acids. Germline V gene lookup returns CDR1 SGHRS and CDR2 YFSETQ. The CDR3 DNA follows: TGCGCCAGCAGCTTGGATGGGGCCCGAGAGACCCAGTACTTC. It translates to CASSLDGARETQYF.

The chain combines TRBV18 with TRBJ2-7; 11 nucleotides align to TRBD2. Germline V CDR1 and CDR2: KGHSH, LQKENI. V lost 3 bases, J lost 3 bases, and 4 bases stayed unmatched. The CDR3 consists of 15 residues. CDR3 nucleotide sequence: TGTGCCAGCTCACCGACTAGCGGGATGGACTACGAGCAGTACTTC. The encoded protein is CASSPTSGMDYEQYF.